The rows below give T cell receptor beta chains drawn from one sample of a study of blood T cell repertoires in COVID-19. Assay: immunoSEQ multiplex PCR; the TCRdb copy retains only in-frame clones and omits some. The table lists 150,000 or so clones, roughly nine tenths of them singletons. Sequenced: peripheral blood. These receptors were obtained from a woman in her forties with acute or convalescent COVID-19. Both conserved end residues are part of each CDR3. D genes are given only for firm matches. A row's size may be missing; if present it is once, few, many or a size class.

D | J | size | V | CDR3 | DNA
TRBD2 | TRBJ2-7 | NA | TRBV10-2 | CASRERGDSYEQYF | TGCGCCAGCAGAGAGCGGGGGGACTCCTACGAGCAGTACTTC
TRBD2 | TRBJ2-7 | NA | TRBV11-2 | CASSEPWAGGSYEQYF | TGTGCCAGCAGCGAACCGTGGGCGGGGGGCTCCTACGAGCAGTACTTC
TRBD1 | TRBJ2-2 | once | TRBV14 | CASSQDSRDRGLGGELFF | TGTGCCAGCAGCCAAGATAGTCGGGACAGGGGGCTCGGCGGGGAGCTGTTTTTT
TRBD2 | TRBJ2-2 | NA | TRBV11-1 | CASSLLAGGAGELFF | TGTGCCAGCAGCTTATTAGCGGGGGGCGCCGGGGAGCTGTTTTTT
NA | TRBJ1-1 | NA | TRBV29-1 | CSVEAPLHLYKGEYTEAFF | TGCAGCGTTGAAGCACCCCTACATCTCTACAAGGGAGAGTACACTGAAGCTTTCTTT
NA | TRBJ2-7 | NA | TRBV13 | CASSLGISYEQYF | TGTGCCAGCAGCTTAGGTATTAGTTACGAGCAGTACTTC
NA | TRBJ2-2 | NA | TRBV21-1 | CARRTGNTGELFF | TGTGCCAGACGTACAGGGAACACCGGGGAGCTGTTTTTT
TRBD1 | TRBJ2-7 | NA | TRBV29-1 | CSVGQGPLEQYF | TGCAGCGTTGGACAGGGTCCTTTGGAGCAGTACTTC
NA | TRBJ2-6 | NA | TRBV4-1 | CASSPLGGTGANVLTF | TGCGCCAGCAGCCCCTTAGGAGGGACTGGGGCCAACGTCCTGACTTTC
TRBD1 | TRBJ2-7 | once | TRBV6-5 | CASSADRGPYEQYF | TGTGCCAGCAGCGCCGACAGGGGGCCCTACGAGCAGTACTTC
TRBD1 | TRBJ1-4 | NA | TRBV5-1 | CASSPGTGVEKLFF | TGCGCCAGCAGCCCAGGGACAGGGGTGGAAAAACTGTTTTTT
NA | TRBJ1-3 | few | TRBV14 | CASSQSGVGNTIYF | TGTGCCAGCAGCCAATCCGGAGTTGGAAACACCATATATTTT
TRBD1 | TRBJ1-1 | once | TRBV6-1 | CASSGASGTGGASAEAFF | TGTGCCAGCAGTGGGGCCTCCGGGACAGGGGGCGCGAGTGCTGAAGCTTTCTTT
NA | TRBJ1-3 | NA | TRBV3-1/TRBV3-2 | CASSPPRGSGNTIYF | TGTGCCAGCAGCCCTCCCCGCGGTTCTGGAAACACCATATATTTT
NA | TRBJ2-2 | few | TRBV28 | CASSPPDTGAGELFF | TGTGCCAGCAGTCCCCCGGACACGGGCGCCGGGGAGCTGTTTTTT
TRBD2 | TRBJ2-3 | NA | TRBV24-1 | CATSDLSPGGTDTQYF | TGTGCCACCAGTGATTTATCTCCGGGAGGAACAGATACGCAGTATTTT
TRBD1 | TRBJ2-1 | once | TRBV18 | CASSPAGTALSSSYNEQFF | TGTGCCAGCTCACCAGCCGGGACAGCATTGTCGAGCTCCTACAATGAGCAGTTCTTC
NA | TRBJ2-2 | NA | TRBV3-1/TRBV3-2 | CASSQLDSNTGELFF | TGTGCCAGCAGCCAACTGGACTCTAACACCGGGGAGCTGTTTTTT
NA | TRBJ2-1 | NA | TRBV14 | CASSPFISSYNEQFF | TGTGCCAGCAGCCCATTTATTAGCTCCTACAATGAGCAGTTCTTC
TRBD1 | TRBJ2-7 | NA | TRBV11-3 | CASSIGTGLEPASYEQYF | TGTGCCAGCAGCATCGGGACAGGGCTAGAGCCCGCTTCCTACGAGCAGTACTTC
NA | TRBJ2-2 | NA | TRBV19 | CATGSRGGYTGELFF | TGTGCCACTGGGAGCCGGGGTGGATACACCGGGGAGCTGTTTTTT
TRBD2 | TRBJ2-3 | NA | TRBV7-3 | CASSPVGSGGSSF | TGTGCCAGCAGCCCTGTGGGTAGCGGGGGGTCTTCCTTT
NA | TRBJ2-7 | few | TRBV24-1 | CATSADSSLQYF | TGTGCCACCAGTGCGGACTCCAGTCTTCAGTACTTC
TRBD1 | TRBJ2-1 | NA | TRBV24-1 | CATSDPPGQVTLGEQFF | TGTGCCACCAGTGACCCCCCGGGACAGGTCACGTTGGGTGAGCAGTTCTTC
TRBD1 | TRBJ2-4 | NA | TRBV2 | CASREGPRTGKNIQYF | TGTGCCAGCAGGGAAGGCCCCCGGACAGGCAAAAACATTCAGTACTTC
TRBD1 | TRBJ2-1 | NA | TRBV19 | CASSISGQDQQFF | TGTGCCAGTAGTATATCAGGACAGGACCAGCAGTTCTTC
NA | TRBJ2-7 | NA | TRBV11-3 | CASSLLQGLGEQYF | TGTGCCAGCAGCTTGCTGCAGGGGCTAGGTGAGCAGTACTTC
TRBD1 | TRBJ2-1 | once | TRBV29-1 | CSVLQGFDEQFF | TGCAGCGTCCTACAGGGGTTCGATGAGCAGTTCTTC
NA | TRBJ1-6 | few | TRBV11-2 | CASSFIRGDSPLHF | TGTGCCAGCAGCTTTATTCGGGGTGACTCACCCCTCCACTTT
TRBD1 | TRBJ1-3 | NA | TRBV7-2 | CASSLDRQDSGNTIYF | TGTGCCAGCAGTCTGGACAGGCAAGACTCTGGAAACACCATATATTTT
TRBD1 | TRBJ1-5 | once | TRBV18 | CASSQGDRTLSNQPQHF | TGTGCCAGCTCACAAGGGGACAGGACCCTGAGCAATCAGCCCCAGCATTTT
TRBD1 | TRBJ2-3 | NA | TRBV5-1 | CASSRTGVSTDTQYF | TGCGCCAGCAGCCGGACAGGGGTTAGCACAGATACGCAGTATTTT
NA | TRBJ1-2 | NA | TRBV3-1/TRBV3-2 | CASSQFSGEYGYTF | TGTGCCAGCAGCCAATTTTCAGGGGAATATGGCTACACCTTC
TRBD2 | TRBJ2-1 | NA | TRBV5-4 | CASSEGLAGYNEQFF | TGTGCCAGCAGCGAAGGACTAGCGGGATACAATGAGCAGTTCTTC
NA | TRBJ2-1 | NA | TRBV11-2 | CASSSLKTSANEQFF | TGTGCCAGCAGCTCCTTAAAGACTAGTGCCAATGAGCAGTTCTTC
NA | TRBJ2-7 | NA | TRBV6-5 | CASSLYQGSYEQYF | TGTGCCAGCAGTTTATATCAGGGTTCCTACGAGCAGTACTTC
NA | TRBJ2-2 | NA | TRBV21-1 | CASSKVGDREKSNPNTGELFF | TGTGCCAGCAGCAAAGTTGGGGACAGGGAGAAAAGTAACCCGAACACCGGGGAGCTGTTTTTT
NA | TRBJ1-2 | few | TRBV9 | CASSGDYGYTF | TGTGCCAGCAGCGGCGACTATGGCTACACCTTC
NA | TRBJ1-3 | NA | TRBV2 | CASSAGNSGNTIYF | TGTGCCAGCAGCGCGGGCAACTCTGGAAACACCATATATTTT
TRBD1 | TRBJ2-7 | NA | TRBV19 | CASTRTGTSYEQYF | TGTGCCAGTACGAGGACAGGAACCTCCTACGAGCAGTACTTC
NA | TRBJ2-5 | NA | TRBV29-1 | CSVEFRTGRAGQETQYF | TGCAGCGTTGAATTCCGGACAGGCAGGGCGGGACAAGAGACCCAGTACTTC
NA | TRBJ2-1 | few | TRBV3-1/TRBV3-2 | CASSPYRDWRNEQFF | TGTGCCAGCAGCCCGTATCGGGACTGGAGGAATGAGCAGTTCTTC
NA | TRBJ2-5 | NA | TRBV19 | CASSIDPIGGRTQYF | TGTGCCAGTAGTATAGATCCTATAGGGGGACGTACCCAGTACTTC
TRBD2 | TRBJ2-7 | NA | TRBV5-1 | CASSLVVAGAPYEQYF | TGCGCCAGCAGCTTGGTGGTAGCGGGAGCTCCCTACGAGCAGTACTTC
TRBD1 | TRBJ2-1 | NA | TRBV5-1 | CASSLGGFRTGASNEQFF | TGCGCCAGCAGCCTAGGGGGTTTTAGGACAGGGGCGAGCAATGAGCAGTTCTTC
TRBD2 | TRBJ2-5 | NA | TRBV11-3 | CASSPSAGVETQYF | TGTGCCAGCAGCCCATCAGCGGGAGTGGAGACCCAGTACTTC
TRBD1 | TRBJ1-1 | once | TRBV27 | CASSLVGQGNTEAFF | TGTGCCAGCAGTTTAGTAGGACAGGGGAACACTGAAGCTTTCTTT
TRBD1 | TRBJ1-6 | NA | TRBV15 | CATSRDGSAGGQGYNSPLHF | TGTGCCACCAGCAGAGATGGATCTGCGGGGGGACAGGGCTATAATTCACCCCTCCACTTT
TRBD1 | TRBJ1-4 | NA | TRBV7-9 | CASSWGTGGKEKLFF | TGTGCCAGCAGCTGGGGGACAGGGGGAAAAGAAAAACTGTTTTTT
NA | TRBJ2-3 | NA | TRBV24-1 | CATSDSRGYTQYF | TGTGCCACCAGTGATTCTCGGGGGTATACGCAGTATTTT
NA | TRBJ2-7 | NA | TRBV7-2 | CASSRPWSSYEQYF | TGTGCCAGCAGCCGTCCGTGGAGCTCCTACGAGCAGTACTTC
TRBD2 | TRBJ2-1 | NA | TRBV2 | CASSLLGTKDEQFF | TGTGCCAGCAGTCTTTTAGGGACTAAGGATGAGCAGTTCTTC
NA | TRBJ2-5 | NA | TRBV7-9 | CASSLVEETQYF | TGTGCCAGCAGCTTAGTCGAAGAGACCCAGTACTTC
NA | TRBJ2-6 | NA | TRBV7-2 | CASSLVLVTLTGANVLTF | TGTGCCAGCAGCTTAGTACTCGTAACCCTCACTGGGGCCAACGTCCTGACTTTC
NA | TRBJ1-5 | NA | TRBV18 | CASSPVDRGNQPQHF | TGTGCCAGCTCACCGGTCGACAGAGGCAATCAGCCCCAGCATTTT
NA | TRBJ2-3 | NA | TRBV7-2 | CASSLVQSDTQYF | TGTGCCAGCAGCTTAGTTCAGTCAGATACGCAGTATTTT